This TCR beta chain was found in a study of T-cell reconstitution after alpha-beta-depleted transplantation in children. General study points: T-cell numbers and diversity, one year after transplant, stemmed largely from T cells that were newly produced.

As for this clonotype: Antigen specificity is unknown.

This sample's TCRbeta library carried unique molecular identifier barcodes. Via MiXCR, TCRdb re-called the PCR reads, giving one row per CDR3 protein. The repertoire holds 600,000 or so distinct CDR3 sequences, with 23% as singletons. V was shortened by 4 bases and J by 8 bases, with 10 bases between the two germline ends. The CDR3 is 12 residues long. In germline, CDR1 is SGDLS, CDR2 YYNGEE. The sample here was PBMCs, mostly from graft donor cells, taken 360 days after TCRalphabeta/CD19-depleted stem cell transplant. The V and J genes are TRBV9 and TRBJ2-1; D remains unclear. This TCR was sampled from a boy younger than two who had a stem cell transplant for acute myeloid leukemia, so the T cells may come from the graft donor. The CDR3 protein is CASSFLRDEQFF. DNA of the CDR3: TGTGCCAGCAGCTTTCTAAGAGATGAGCAGTTCTTC.